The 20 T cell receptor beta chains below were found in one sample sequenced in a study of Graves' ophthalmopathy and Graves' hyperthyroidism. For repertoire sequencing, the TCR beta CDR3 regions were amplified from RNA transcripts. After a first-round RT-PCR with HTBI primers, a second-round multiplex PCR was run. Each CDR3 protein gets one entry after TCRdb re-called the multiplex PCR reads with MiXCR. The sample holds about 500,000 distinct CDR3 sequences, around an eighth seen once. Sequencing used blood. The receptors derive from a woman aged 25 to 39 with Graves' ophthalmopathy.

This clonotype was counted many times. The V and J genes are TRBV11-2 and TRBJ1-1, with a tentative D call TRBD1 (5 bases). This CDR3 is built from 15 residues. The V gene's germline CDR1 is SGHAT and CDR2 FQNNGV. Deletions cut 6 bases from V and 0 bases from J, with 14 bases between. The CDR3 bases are TGTGCCAGCAGTTTGAGCGGGGGGATGAACACTGAAGCTTTCTTT. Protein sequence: CASSLSGGMNTEAFF.

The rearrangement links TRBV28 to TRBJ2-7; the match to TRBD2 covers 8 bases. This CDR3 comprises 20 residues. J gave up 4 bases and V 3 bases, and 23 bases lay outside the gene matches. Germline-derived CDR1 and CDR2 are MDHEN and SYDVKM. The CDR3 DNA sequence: TGTGCCAGCAGTTTGGCCGGGTTCTGGCTGACGGGAGGGGGGACGTACGAGCAGTACTTC. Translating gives CASSLAGFWLTGGGTYEQYF.

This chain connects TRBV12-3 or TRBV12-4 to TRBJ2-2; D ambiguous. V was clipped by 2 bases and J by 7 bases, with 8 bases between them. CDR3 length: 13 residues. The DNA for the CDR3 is TGTGCCAGCAGTTTAAAGGAAGGCGGGGAGCTGTTTTTT. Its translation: CASSLKEGGELFF.

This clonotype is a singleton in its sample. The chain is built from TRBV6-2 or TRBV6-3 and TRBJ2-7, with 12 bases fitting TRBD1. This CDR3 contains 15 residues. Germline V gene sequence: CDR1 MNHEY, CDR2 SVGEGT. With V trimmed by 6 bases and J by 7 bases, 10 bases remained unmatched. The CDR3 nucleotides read TGTGCCAGCAGCACCAGGGGACAGGGGGCGGGAGAGCAGTACTTC. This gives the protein CASSTRGQGAGEQYF.

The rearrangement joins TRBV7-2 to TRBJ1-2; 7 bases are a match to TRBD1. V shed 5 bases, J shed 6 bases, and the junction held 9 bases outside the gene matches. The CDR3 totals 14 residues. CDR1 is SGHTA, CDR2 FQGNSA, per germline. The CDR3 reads CASSQQLGQDGYTF. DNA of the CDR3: TGTGCCAGCAGCCAGCAATTAGGACAGGATGGCTACACCTTC.

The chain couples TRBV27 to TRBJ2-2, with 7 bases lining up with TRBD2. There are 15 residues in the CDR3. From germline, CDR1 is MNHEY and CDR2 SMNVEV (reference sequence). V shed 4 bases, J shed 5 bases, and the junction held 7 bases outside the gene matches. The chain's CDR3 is CASSSSGPGTGELFF. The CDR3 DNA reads TGTGCCAGCAGTTCTAGCGGCCCGGGGACCGGGGAGCTGTTTTTT.

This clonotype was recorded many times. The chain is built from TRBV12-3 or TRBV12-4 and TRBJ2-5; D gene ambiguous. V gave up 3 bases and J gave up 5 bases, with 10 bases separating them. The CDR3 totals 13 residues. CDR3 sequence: CASSFSGRETQYF. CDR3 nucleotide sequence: TGTGCCAGCAGTTTCTCTGGGCGGGAGACCCAGTACTTC.

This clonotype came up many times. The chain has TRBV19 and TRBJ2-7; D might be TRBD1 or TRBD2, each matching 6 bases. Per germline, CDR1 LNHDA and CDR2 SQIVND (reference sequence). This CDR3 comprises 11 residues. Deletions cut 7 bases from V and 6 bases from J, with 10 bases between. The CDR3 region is CASMGGGEQYF. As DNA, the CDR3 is TGTGCCAGTATGGGGGGCGGCGAGCAGTACTTC.

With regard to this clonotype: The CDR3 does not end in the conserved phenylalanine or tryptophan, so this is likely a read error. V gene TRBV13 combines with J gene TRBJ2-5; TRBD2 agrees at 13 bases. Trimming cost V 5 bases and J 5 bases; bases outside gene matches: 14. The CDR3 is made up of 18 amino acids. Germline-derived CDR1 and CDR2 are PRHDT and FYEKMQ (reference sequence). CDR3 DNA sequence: TGTGCCAGCAGCCTACCCCCGACTAGCGGGGGGACCGGGGAGACCCAGTACTCC. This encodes CASSLPPTSGGTGETQYS.

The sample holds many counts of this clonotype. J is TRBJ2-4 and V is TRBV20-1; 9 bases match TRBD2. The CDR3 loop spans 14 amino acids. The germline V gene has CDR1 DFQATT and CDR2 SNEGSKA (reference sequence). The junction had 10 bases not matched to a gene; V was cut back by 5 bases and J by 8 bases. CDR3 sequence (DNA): TGCAGTGCTCCCTCCCCTAGCGGGGTGGACATTCAGTACTTC. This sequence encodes CSAPSPSGVDIQYF.

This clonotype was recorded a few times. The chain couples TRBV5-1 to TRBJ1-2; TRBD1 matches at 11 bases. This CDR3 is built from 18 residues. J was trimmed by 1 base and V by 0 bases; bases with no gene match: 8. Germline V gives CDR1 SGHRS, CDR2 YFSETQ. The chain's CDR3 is CASSLAGTGGGGNYGYTF. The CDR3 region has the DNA TGCGCCAGCAGCTTGGCCGGGACAGGGGGAGGCGGTAACTATGGCTACACCTTC. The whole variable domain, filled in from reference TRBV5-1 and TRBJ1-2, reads KAGVTQTPRYLIKTRGQQVTLSCSPISGHRSVSWYQQTPGQGLQFLFEYFSETQRNKGNFPGRFSGRQFSNSRSEMNVSTLELGDSALYLCASSLAGTGGGGNYGYTFGSGTRLTVV.

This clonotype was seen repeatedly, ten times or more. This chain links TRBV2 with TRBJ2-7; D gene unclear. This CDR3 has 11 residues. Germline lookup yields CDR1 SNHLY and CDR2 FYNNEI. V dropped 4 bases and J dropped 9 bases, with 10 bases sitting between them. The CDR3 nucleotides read TGTGCCAGCAGTGCTCTTGGAACGCAGTACTTC. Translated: CASSALGTQYF.

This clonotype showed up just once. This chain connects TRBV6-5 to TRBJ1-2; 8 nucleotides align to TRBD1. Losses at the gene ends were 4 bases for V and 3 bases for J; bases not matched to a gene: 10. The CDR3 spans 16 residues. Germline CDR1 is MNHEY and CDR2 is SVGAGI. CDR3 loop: CASSSWTGRGDYGYTF. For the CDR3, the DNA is TGTGCCAGCAGTTCTTGGACAGGGAGGGGGGACTATGGCTACACCTTC.

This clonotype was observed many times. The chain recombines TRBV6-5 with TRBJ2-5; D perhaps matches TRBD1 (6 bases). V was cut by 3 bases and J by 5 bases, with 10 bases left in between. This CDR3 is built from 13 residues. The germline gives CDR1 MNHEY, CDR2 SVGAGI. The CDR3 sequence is CASSYFDRETQYF. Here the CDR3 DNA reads TGTGCCAGCAGTTATTTCGACAGGGAGACCCAGTACTTC.

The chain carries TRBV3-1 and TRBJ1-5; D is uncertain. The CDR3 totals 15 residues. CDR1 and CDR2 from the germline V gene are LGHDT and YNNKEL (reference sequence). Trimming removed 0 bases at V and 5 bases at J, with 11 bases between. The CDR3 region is CASSQDKGRYQPQHF. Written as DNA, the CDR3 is TGTGCCAGCAGCCAAGATAAAGGGAGGTATCAGCCCCAGCATTTT.

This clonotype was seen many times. The CDR3: CASSPPPGTAEETQYF. CDR3 nucleotide sequence: TGTGCCAGCAGTCCACCGCCGGGGACAGCAGAAGAGACCCAGTACTTC. This chain joins TRBV6-4 and TRBJ2-5, with 7 positions matching TRBD1. This CDR3 is built from 16 residues. Germline V gene data show CDR1 as MRHNA and CDR2 as SNTAGT. Trimming removed 5 bases from V and 3 bases from J; junction bases left unmatched: 12.

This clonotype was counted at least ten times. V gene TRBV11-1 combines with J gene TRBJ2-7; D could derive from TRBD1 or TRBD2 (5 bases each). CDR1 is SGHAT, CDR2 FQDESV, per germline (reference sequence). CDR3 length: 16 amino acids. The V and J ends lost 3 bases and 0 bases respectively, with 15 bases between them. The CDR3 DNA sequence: TGTGCCAGCAGCTTTCTACCGGGACGGGGCTCCTACGAGCAGTACTTC. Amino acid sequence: CASSFLPGRGSYEQYF.

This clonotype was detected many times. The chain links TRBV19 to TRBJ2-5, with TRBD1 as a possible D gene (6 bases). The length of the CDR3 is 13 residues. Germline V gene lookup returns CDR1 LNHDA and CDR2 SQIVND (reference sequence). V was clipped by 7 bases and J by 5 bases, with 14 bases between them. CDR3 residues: CASNKQGTETQYF. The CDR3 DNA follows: TGTGCCAGTAATAAACAGGGAACGGAGACCCAGTACTTC.

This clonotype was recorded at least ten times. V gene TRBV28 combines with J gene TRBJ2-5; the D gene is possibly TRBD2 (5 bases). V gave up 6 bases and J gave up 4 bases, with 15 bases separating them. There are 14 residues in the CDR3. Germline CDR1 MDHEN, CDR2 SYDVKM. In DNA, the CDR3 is TGTGCCAGCAGCTCTCTACGAGGGAGAGAGACCCAGTACTTC. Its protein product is CASSSLRGRETQYF.

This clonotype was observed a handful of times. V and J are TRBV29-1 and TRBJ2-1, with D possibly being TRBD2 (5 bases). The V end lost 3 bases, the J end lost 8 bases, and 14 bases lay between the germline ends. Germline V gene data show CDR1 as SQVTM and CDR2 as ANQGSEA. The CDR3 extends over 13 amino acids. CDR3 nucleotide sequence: TGCAGCGTTGAGTGGGTTCGGGATGATGAGCAGTTCTTC. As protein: CSVEWVRDDEQFF.